The clone carrying this TCR beta chain was seen ten or more times. The source of the sample is a study of neurological immune-mediated disorders. The germline gives CDR1 DFQATT, CDR2 SNEGSKA (reference sequence). Trimming removed 4 bases at V and 1 base at J, with 11 bases between. The length of the CDR3 is 15 residues. 5'RACE with 10-nucleotide random UMIs produced the cDNA. Via MiXCR, TCRdb re-called the 5' RACE reads, giving one row per CDR3 protein. The sample comprises over 60,000 distinct CDR3 sequences, just over 5% of which are singletons, and 2.2% rests with the top ten. The rearrangement links TRBV20-1 to TRBJ2-6; D remains ambiguous. The sequenced material came from PBMCs. This TCR was sampled from a woman aged 30 to 39 with multiple sclerosis. The CDR3 DNA reads as TGCAGTGCTAAAAGGAGTGGTTCTGGGGCCAACGTCCTGACTTTC. Its protein product is CSAKRSGSGANVLTF.